This TCR beta chain emerged from a study of T cells in localized non-small cell lung cancer. Study-wide points: Median around 56 top-100 tumor clones were shared with paired adjacent lung. Measurement of T cell clonality placed uninvolved adjacent lung highest, above the level in tumor. Overall survival was longer when the density of T cells in the blood was higher. Because researchers sequenced only one region of the tumor, heterogeneity is still possible.

The germline V and J ends were trimmed by 2 bases and 4 bases, with 11 bases remaining between them. The CDR3 covers 15 residues. Germline loops: CDR1 MDHEN, CDR2 SYDVKM. TCRdb's copy holds only in-frame clones and misses some; the assay was immunoSEQ multiplex PCR. The table includes about 52,000 clones, roughly 90% detected once. On this clone: Its antigen remains unidentified.

The receptor's source is a male donor older than 55 with stage III squamous cell lung carcinoma. V is TRBV28 and J is TRBJ2-2; D could derive from TRBD1 or TRBD2 (5 bases each). The specimen was peripheral blood, collected before any cancer treatment. The DNA for the CDR3 is TGTGCCAGCAGTTTAGGGTCCGGGACCACCGGGGAGCTGTTTTTT. As protein: CASSLGSGTTGELFF.